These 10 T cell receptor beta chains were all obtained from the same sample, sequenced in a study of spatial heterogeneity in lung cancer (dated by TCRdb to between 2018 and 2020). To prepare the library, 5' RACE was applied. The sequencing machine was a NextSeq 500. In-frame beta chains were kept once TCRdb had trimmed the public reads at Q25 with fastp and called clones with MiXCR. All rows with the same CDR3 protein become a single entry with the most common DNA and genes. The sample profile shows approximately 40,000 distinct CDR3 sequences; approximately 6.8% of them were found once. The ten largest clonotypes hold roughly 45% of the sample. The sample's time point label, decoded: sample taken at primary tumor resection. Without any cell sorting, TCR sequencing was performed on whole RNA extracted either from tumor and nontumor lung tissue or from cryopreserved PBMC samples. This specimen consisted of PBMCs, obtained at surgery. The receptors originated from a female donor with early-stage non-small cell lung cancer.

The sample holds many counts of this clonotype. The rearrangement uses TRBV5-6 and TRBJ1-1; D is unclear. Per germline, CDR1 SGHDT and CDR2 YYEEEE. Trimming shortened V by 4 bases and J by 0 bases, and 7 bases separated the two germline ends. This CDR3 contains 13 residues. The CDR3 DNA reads TGTGCCAGCAGCGCGCCGATGAACACTGAAGCTTTCTTT. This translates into CASSAPMNTEAFF.

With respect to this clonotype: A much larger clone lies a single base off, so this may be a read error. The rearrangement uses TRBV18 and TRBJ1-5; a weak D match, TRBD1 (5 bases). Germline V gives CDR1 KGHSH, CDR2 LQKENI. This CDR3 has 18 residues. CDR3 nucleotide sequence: TGTGTCAGCTCACATAATGGGGCTGACCAACGAAACAATCAGCCCCAGCATTTT. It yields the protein CVSSHNGADQRNNQPQHF.

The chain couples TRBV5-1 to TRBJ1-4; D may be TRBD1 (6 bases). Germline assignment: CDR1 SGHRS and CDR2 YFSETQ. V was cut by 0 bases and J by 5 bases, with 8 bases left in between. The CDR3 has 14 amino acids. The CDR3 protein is CASSLGTVNEKLFF. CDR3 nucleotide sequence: TGCGCCAGCAGCTTGGGGACAGTAAATGAAAAACTGTTTTTT. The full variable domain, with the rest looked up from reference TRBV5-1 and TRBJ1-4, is KAGVTQTPRYLIKTRGQQVTLSCSPISGHRSVSWYQQTPGQGLQFLFEYFSETQRNKGNFPGRFSGRQFSNSRSEMNVSTLELGDSALYLCASSLGTVNEKLFFGSGTQLSVL.

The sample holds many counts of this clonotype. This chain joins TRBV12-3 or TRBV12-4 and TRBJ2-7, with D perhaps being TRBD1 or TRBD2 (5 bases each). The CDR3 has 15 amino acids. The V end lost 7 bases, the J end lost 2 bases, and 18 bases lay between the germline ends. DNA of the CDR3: TGTGCCAGCAACGGAGGAACAGGCTCTCCCTACGAGCAGTACTTC. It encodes CASNGGTGSPYEQYF.

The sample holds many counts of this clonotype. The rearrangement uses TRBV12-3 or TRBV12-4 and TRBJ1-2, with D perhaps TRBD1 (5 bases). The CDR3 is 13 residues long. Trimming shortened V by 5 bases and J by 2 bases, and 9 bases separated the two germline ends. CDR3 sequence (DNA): TGTGCCAGCAGTCATCGGGACAACTATGGCTACACCTTC. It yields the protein CASSHRDNYGYTF.

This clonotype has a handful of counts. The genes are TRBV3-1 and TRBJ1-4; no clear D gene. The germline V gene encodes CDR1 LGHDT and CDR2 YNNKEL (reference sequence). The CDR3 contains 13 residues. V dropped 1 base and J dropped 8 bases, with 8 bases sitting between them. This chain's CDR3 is CASSQAGIEKLFF. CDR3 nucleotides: TGTGCCAGCAGCCAAGCAGGAATAGAAAAACTGTTTTTT.

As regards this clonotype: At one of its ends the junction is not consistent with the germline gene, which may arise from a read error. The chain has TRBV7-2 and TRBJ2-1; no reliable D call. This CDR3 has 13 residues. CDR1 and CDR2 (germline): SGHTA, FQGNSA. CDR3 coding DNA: TGTGCCAGCAGCTCCCGTGTCCCCAATGAGCAGCTCTTC. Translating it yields CASSSRVPNEQLF.

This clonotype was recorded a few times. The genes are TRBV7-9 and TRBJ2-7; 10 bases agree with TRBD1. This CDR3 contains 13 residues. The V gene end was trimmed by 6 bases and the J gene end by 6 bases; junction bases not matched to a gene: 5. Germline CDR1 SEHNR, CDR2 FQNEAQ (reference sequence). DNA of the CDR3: TGTGCCAGCAGACGGGACAGGGGAAGCGAGCAGTACTTC. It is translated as CASRRDRGSEQYF.

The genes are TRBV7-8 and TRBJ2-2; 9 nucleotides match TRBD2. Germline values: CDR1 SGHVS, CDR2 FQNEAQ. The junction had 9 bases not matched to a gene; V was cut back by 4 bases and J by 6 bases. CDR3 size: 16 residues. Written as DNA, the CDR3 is TGTGCCAGCAGCTCGCGAGCGGGGGGCGTCTCCGGGGAGCTGTTTTTT. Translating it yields CASSSRAGGVSGELFF.

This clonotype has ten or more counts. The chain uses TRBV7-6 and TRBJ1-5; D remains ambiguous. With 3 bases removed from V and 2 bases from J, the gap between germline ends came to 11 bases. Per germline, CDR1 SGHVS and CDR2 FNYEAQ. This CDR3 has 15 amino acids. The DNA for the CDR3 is TGTGCCAGCAGCTTGTCTACTATGGGCAATCAGCCCCAGCATTTT. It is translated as CASSLSTMGNQPQHF. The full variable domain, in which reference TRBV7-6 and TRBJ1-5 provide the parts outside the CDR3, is GAGVSQSPRYKVTKRGQDVALRCDPISGHVSLYWYRQALGQGPEFLTYFNYEAQQDKSGLPNDRFSAERPEGSISTLTIQRTEQRDSAMYRCASSLSTMGNQPQHFGDGTRLSIL.